The 23 T cell receptor beta chains listed next were all sequenced from one sample in a study of OX40 agonist ivuxolimab in advanced cancers. The data were produced by immunoSEQ multiplex PCR, yet TCRdb's version contains in-frame clones alone and is incomplete. The data show about 51,000 clones, about nine tenths seen once. The specimen was CD4+ or CD8+ T cells sorted from blood, collected in a trial of the OX40 agonist ivuxolimab. These receptors were obtained from an adult with an advanced solid tumor such as melanoma, head and neck, liver or kidney cancer.

The chain combines TRBV7-6 with TRBJ1-4; D is unclear. Trimming pared 1 base from V and 0 bases from J, leaving 9 bases between. CDR3 length: 16 residues. From germline, CDR1 is SGHVS and CDR2 FNYEAQ. The CDR3, as DNA: TGTGCCAGCAGCTTAGACGACGCGGCAACTAATGAAAAACTGTTTTTT. The encoded protein is CASSLDDAATNEKLFF.

This clone was detected only once. The CDR3 DNA reads as TGTGCCAGCAGCCAAGAAATTTACGGGACTAGCACAGATACGCAGTATTTT. Amino acid sequence: CASSQEIYGTSTDTQYF. The V and J genes are TRBV14 and TRBJ2-3, with a weak D call TRBD2 (6 bases). The CDR3 extends over 17 amino acids. Trimming shortened V by 0 bases and J by 0 bases, and 13 bases separated the two germline ends. The V gene's germline CDR1 is SGHDN and CDR2 FVKESK.

The chain employs TRBV7-8 and TRBJ2-1; the match to TRBD2 covers 9 bases. V was pared by 2 bases and J by 8 bases, with 13 bases of the junction left unmatched. This CDR3 spans 17 amino acids. Germline values: CDR1 SGHVS, CDR2 FQNEAQ. In nucleotides, the CDR3 is TGTGCCAGCAGCTTACACAGGGCTAGCGGGGTTGGCGATGAGCAGTTCTTC. It is translated as CASSLHRASGVGDEQFF.

The chain joins TRBV6-1 to TRBJ2-7; 11 nucleotides align to TRBD1. The CDR3 totals 15 residues. V trimming: 5 bases; J trimming: 3 bases; junction bases outside the gene matches: 6. The germline V gene has CDR1 MNHNS and CDR2 SASEGT. The CDR3 sequence is CASSTRGTGGYEQYF. The CDR3 bases are TGTGCCAGCAGTACTCGGGGGACAGGGGGCTACGAGCAGTACTTC.

The chain carries TRBV9 and TRBJ2-1; TRBD2 matches 8 bases. This CDR3 is 13 amino acids long. Germline lookup yields CDR1 SGDLS and CDR2 YYNGEE. J gave up 12 bases and V 2 bases, and 7 bases lay outside the gene matches. The CDR3 region is CASSVTSGTSQFF. The CDR3 DNA follows: TGTGCCAGCAGCGTTACTAGCGGTACGTCGCAGTTCTTC.

The V gene is TRBV4-1, the J gene TRBJ2-7; tentative D call: TRBD1 (6 bases). The CDR3 runs 15 residues. Trimming shortened V by 3 bases and J by 3 bases, and 15 bases separated the two germline ends. Germline V gene lookup returns CDR1 MGHRA and CDR2 YSYEKL. CDR3 amino acids: CASSHFQGPLYEQYF. CDR3 in DNA: TGCGCCAGCAGCCACTTTCAGGGGCCTCTCTACGAGCAGTACTTC.

The chain couples TRBV9 to TRBJ2-2; no definite D call. The V end lost 5 bases, the J end lost 3 bases, and 17 bases lay between the germline ends. The CDR3 has 16 amino acids. CDR1 is SGDLS, CDR2 YYNGEE, per germline. The CDR3 DNA reads as TGTGCCAGCAGTGTTCGTCCTTCTTCGGACACCGGGGAGCTGTTTTTT. It specifies CASSVRPSSDTGELFF.

The V and J genes are TRBV19 and TRBJ2-1; 12 bases line up with TRBD2. The CDR3 extends over 20 amino acids. The V and J ends lost 3 bases and 5 bases, in that order; junction bases with no gene match: 17. Germline CDR1 LNHDA, CDR2 SQIVND (reference sequence). CDR3 loop: CASSIFSVSDTSGRNNEQFF. The CDR3 coding sequence is TGTGCCAGTAGTATCTTTAGTGTGTCGGACACTAGCGGGAGGAACAATGAGCAGTTCTTC.

The chain employs TRBV11-3 and TRBJ2-5; D might be TRBD2 (6 bases). Germline V gene sequence: CDR1 SGHNT, CDR2 YENEEA. V lost 4 bases, J lost 2 bases, and 11 bases lay in between. CDR3 size: 14 residues. In nucleotides, the CDR3 is TGTGCCAGCAGCTCCCGGGACTCGCAAGAGACCCAGTACTTC. This gives the protein CASSSRDSQETQYF.

This clone appeared a single time. V is TRBV11-3 and J is TRBJ2-2; D uncertain. From germline, CDR1 is SGHNT and CDR2 YENEEA. The CDR3 runs to 13 residues. Trimming left V 1 base short and J 4 bases short, with 4 bases between. This CDR3 reads CASSLVGTGELFF. DNA for the CDR3: TGTGCCAGCAGCTTAGTTGGCACCGGGGAGCTGTTTTTT.

The genes are TRBV18 and TRBJ2-7, with D tentatively TRBD1 (6 bases). V was shortened by 6 bases and J by 6 bases, with 15 bases between the two germline ends. The CDR3 covers 13 residues. The V gene's germline CDR1 is KGHSH and CDR2 LQKENI. CDR3: CASSLSTGPEQYF. CDR3 DNA: TGTGCCAGCTCCCTTTCTACAGGGCCCGAGCAGTACTTC.

This clone has just a few counts. The chain is built from TRBV2 and TRBJ1-5; possibly TRBD1 for D (6 bases). Trimming took 6 bases from V and 1 from J, leaving 13 bases between them. The CDR3 runs 15 residues. CDR1 and CDR2 from the germline V gene are SNHLY and FYNNEI. In DNA, the CDR3 is TGTGCCAGCAGAGTAACAGGGAACAGCAATCAGCCCCAGCATTTT. The encoded protein is CASRVTGNSNQPQHF.

The chain uses TRBV4-2 and TRBJ2-5, with a possible D match to TRBD2 (5 bases). V lost 3 bases, J lost 1 base, and 9 bases lay in between. This CDR3 spans 14 amino acids. Germline CDR1 reads LGHNA; CDR2 reads YNFKEQ. CDR3 residues: CASSHGISQETQYF. The CDR3 nucleotides are TGTGCCAGCAGCCACGGGATTTCCCAAGAGACCCAGTACTTC.

This sequence joins TRBV13 and TRBJ2-7; 10 nucleotides match TRBD2. V dropped 6 bases and J dropped 3; count of bases not matched to a gene: 14. Germline CDR1 is PRHDT and CDR2 is FYEKMQ (reference sequence). The CDR3 extends over 17 amino acids. Here the CDR3 DNA reads TGTGCCAGCAGTACGATGACACTAGCGGGGAGAAACTACGAGCAGTACTTC. This gives the protein CASSTMTLAGRNYEQYF.

This clone was observed once. The chain recombines TRBV5-6 with TRBJ2-5; D possibly corresponds to TRBD1 (5 bases). The DNA end lines up better with TRBJ2-7; the J call may be wrong. CDR3 length: 12 residues. Per germline, CDR1 SGHDT and CDR2 YYEEEE. The CDR3 DNA is TGTGCCAGCAGCTTGGCAGGGATCGAGCAGTACTTC. Its translation: CASSLAGIEQYF.

The V gene is TRBV18, the J gene TRBJ1-2; TRBD1 is a possible D gene (5 bases). V lost 2 bases and J 5 bases, leaving 15 bases between the germline ends. The germline V gene encodes CDR1 KGHSH and CDR2 LQKENI. This CDR3 is built from 15 residues. The CDR3 coding sequence is TGTGCCAGCTCACCAGAGAGGGGACCTTTTTATGGCTACACCTTC. Translated: CASSPERGPFYGYTF.

The genes are TRBV27 and TRBJ1-5; D remains ambiguous. Germline V gives CDR1 MNHEY, CDR2 SMNVEV (reference sequence). Trimming took 8 bases from V and 9 from J, leaving 8 bases between them. CDR3 size: 10 residues. CDR3 region: CASGARPQHF. In nucleotides, the CDR3 is TGTGCCAGCGGAGCGCGGCCCCAGCATTTT.

This rearrangement joins TRBV9 to TRBJ2-1, with D possibly TRBD1 on 6 matching bases. The length of the CDR3 is 15 residues. Germline values: CDR1 SGDLS, CDR2 YYNGEE. V gave up 5 bases and J gave up 5 bases, with 17 bases separating them. CDR3 coding DNA: TGTGCCAGCAGTATGGAGACAGGACAAAACAATGAGCAGTTCTTC. It is translated as CASSMETGQNNEQFF.

The chain joins TRBV5-5 to TRBJ2-1, with 8 bases lining up with TRBD2. CDR1 SGHKS and CDR2 YYEKEE come from the germline V gene (reference sequence). V gave up 0 bases and J gave up 15 bases; unmatched junction bases: 11. The CDR3 extends over 14 amino acids. CDR3 DNA sequence: TGTGCCAGCAGCTTGGAGCCGGTAGCGGGGAAGGGGTTCTTC. Its translation: CASSLEPVAGKGFF. The full variable domain, completed using reference TRBV5-5 and TRBJ2-1, is DAGVTQSPTHLIKTRGQQVTLRCSPISGHKSVSWYQQVLGQGPQFIFQYYEKEERGRGNFPDRFSARQFPNYSSELNVNALLLGDSALYLCASSLEPVAGKGFFGPGTRLTVL.

This chain links TRBV28 with TRBJ1-4; TRBD1 might be the D (5 bases). Germline CDR1 reads MDHEN; CDR2 reads SYDVKM. The CDR3 covers 12 residues. The V end was cut by 8 bases, the J end by 2 bases, with 6 bases between. The CDR3 DNA reads TGTGCCAGCGGGGGTACTAATGAAAAACTGTTTTTT. Protein sequence: CASGGTNEKLFF. The variable domain in full, completed from reference TRBV28 and TRBJ1-4, reads DVKVTQSSRYLVKRTGEKVFLECVQDMDHENMFWYRQDPGLGLRLIYFSYDVKMKEKGDIPEGYSVSREKKERFSLILESASTNQTSMYLCASGGTNEKLFFGSGTQLSVL.

The chain has TRBV19 and TRBJ2-2; D possibly uses TRBD1 or TRBD2 (5 bases each). CDR3 size: 14 residues. Trimming shortened V by 5 bases and J by 3 bases, and 10 bases separated the two germline ends. The germline V gene has CDR1 LNHDA and CDR2 SQIVND (reference sequence). The CDR3 sequence: CASSSRGHTGELFF. The CDR3, as DNA: TGTGCCAGTAGTTCCCGGGGACACACCGGGGAGCTGTTTTTT. The full variable domain, its missing parts supplied by reference TRBV19 and TRBJ2-2, is DGGITQSPKYLFRKEGQNVTLSCEQNLNHDAMYWYRQDPGQGLRLIYYSQIVNDFQKGDIAEGYSVSREKKESFPLTVTSAQKNPTAFYLCASSSRGHTGELFFGEGSRLTVL.

The rearrangement links TRBV19 to TRBJ1-1; weak D call: TRBD1 (6 bases). V lost 10 bases, J lost 1 base, and 13 bases lay in between. The CDR3 covers 13 residues. Per germline, CDR1 LNHDA and CDR2 SQIVND (reference sequence). The CDR3 sequence is CATRQVGNTEAFF. For the CDR3, the DNA is TGTGCCACTCGACAGGTCGGGAACACTGAAGCTTTCTTT.

The chain recombines TRBV27 with TRBJ2-1; no clear D. Germline V CDR1 and CDR2: MNHEY, SMNVEV (reference sequence). Deletions cut 5 bases from V and 9 bases from J, with 11 bases between. The CDR3 length is 12 residues. The CDR3 loop reads CASSQRTGEQFF. The CDR3 coding sequence is TGTGCCAGCAGTCAAAGGACGGGTGAGCAGTTCTTC.